The entry below gives a single T cell receptor beta chain sequence along with its context. The sample comes from a study of CD8 T cells in Susac syndrome. Random-hexamer reverse transcription was applied to about 0.5 to 1 ug RNA. MiXCR, applied by TCRdb to the immunoSEQ multiplex PCR reads, yields one record per CDR3 protein. The table shows approximately 190,000 distinct CDR3 sequences, with 95% occurring only once. Germline V gene lookup returns CDR1 PRHDT and CDR2 FYEKMQ (reference sequence). V lost 0 bases to trimming and J lost 2 bases, with 11 bases between them. This CDR3 region has 15 residues.

This clonotype was sampled from a human donor with Susac syndrome. This chain uses TRBV13 with TRBJ2-7; tentatively, D is TRBD1 (5 bases). Sequencing was done on a sample of CD8+ T cells from PBMCs. CDR3 sequence reads: CASSLGRASTYEQYF. The CDR3 DNA sequence: TGTGCCAGCAGCTTAGGCAGGGCCTCTACCTACGAGCAGTACTTC.